This record concerns one T cell receptor beta chain sequence. This specimen comes from a study of blood T cell repertoires in COVID-19. For the study at large: Some COVID-19 samples were acute and others convalescent; all came from the United States, Italy and Spain. Sample material is recorded as cDNA or gDNA derived from T cells, B-cell-depleted T cells, or PBMCs.

The trim removed 4 bases at V and 2 bases at J, leaving 12 bases unmatched. In germline, CDR1 is LGHNA, CDR2 YNFKEQ. This CDR3 is 20 amino acids long. TCRdb's copy holds only in-frame clones and misses some; the assay was immunoSEQ multiplex PCR. The table lists over 300,000 clones, roughly 90% of them singletons. The chain combines TRBV4-2 with TRBJ2-3; TRBD2 matches 16 bases. The sample consisted of peripheral blood. The clonotype was recovered from a man in his forties with acute or convalescent COVID-19. The CDR3 here is CASSRQGLAGGRGDTDTQYF. Here the CDR3 DNA reads TGTGCCAGCAGCCGTCAGGGACTAGCGGGGGGGCGCGGAGACACAGATACGCAGTATTTT.